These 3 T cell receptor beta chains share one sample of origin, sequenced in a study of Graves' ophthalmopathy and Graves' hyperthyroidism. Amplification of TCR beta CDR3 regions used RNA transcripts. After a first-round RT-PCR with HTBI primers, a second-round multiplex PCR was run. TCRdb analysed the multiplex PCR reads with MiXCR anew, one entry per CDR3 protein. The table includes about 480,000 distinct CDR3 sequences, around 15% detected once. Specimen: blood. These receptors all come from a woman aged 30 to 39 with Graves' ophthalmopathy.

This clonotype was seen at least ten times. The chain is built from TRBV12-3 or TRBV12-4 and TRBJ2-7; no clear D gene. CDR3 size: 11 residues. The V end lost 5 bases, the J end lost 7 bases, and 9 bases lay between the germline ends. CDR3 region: CASSPLREQYF. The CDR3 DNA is TGTGCCAGCAGTCCTCTAAGGGAGCAGTACTTC.

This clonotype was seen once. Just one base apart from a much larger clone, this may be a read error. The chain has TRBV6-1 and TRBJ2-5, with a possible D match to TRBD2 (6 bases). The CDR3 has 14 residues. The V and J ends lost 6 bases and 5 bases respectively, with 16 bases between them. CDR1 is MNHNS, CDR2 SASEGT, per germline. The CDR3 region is CASSGTQSWETQYF. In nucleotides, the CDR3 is TGTGCCAGCAGCGGGACTCAATCGTGGGAGACCCAGTACTTC.

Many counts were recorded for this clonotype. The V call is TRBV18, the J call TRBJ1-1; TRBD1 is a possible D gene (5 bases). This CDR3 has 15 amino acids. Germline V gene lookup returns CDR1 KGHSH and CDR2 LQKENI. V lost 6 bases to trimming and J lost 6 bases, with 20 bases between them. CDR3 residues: CASSTREAGYAEAFF. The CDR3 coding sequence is TGTGCCAGCTCTACCAGGGAGGCAGGGTACGCTGAAGCTTTCTTT.